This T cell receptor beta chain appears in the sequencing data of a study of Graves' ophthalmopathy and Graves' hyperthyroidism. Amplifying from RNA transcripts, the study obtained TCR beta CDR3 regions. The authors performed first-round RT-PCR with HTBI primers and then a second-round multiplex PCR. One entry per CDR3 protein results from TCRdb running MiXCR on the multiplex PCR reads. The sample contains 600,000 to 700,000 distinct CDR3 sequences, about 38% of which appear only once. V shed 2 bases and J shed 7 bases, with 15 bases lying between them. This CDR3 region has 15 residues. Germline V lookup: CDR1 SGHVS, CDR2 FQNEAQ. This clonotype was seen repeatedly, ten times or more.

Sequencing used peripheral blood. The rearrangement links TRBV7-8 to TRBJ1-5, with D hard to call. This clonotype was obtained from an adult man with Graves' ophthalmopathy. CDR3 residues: CASSLNRQAAQPQHF. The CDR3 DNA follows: TGTGCCAGCAGCTTAAATAGGCAGGCAGCCCAGCCCCAGCATTTT.